This TCR beta chain is drawn from a study of T-cell reconstitution after alpha-beta-depleted transplantation in children. V was clipped by 5 bases and J by 2 bases; unmatched bases: 9. CDR3 length: 15 amino acids. A note on this clonotype: Its target is not known.

Study observations and caveats: Certain patients had high TCRbeta diversity at day 60, and it came from recipient T cells and thymic progenitors that survived.

A library of TCRbeta sequences, prepared with unique molecular identifiers, was generated. TCRdb analysed the PCR reads with MiXCR anew, one entry per CDR3 protein. The table has 670,000 or so distinct CDR3 sequences, roughly 14% seen once. Sequencing used PBMCs, obtained before TCRalphabeta/CD19-depleted stem cell transplant. This TCR was recovered from a girl aged 2 to 9 with congenital amegakaryocytic thrombocytopenia, due to receive a stem cell transplant. This sequence joins TRBV12-3 or TRBV12-4 and TRBJ2-7; 7 bases line up with TRBD1. The DNA of the CDR3 is TGTGCCAGCAGTCAGAAACAGGGGTTTACCTACGAGCAGTACTTC. Encoded protein: CASSQKQGFTYEQYF.